This T cell receptor beta chain comes out of a study of CD8 T cells in Susac syndrome (dated by TCRdb to the late 2010s). With regard to the full study: Among the Susac syndrome patients who were sequenced, clinically active disease was present in over 5 and clinical remission was observed in roughly eight. At blood withdrawal, Susac syndrome patients were therapy-naive, treated with corticosteroids (with IVIg additionally given to some), or treated with IVIg alone. CD8+ T cell repertoire clonality was compared between 12 healthy donors, approximately 14 Susac syndrome patients and around 15 multiple sclerosis patients. Repertoire sequencing was used to test whether CD8+ T cell activation and differentiation in Susac syndrome was antigen driven.

What the research found in general, with its limitations: The TCR sequencing and HLA analysis was acknowledged to have included a relatively small number of individuals. Under 20 and five Susac-specific public clones were found in the total CD8+ and CD8+ TEMRA repertoires, respectively. CD8+ repertoires in Susac syndrome showed clonal expansion, which was highest in CD8+ TEMRA cells and was greater in clinically active patients than in remitting patients.

RNA was extracted with the RNeasy kit and roughly 0.45 to 1 ug was reverse transcribed using random hexamers. The immunoSEQ multiplex PCR assay, covering 54 Vbeta and 13 Jbeta segments, was used to amplify TCR beta CDR3 regions. Bias from PCR amplification was corrected by using a synthetic template baseline for primer optimization and for computational correction. The study's own analysis went as follows. Reads were assigned to V, D and J genes according to IMGT and analyzed in immunoSEQ Analyzer, with only productive sequences retained. Clonality was computed as one minus Shannon entropy normalized by log2 of the number of productive unique sequences. Public and private clones were assessed among the 100 most prevalent clones of each patient and control. A clone was defined as Susac-specific if it was absent from the healthy and MS cohorts, from around 960 published viral clones and from other ImmuneACCESS disease sequences. TCRdb's own reprocessing of the public reads used fastp at Q25 and MiXCR and kept productive beta chains. CDR3 protein duplicates are merged, each entry listing the most common genes and DNA. These V and J calls originate from TCRdb's pipeline instead of the authors' own analysis. Within this sample are roughly 100,000 distinct CDR3 sequences, with around 94% of them counted one time only. The ten largest clones represent 0.41% of the sample.

From the cysteine through the phenylalanine, the CDR3 covers 15 amino acids. Here the CDR3 DNA is all that survives: 45 bases in frame from base 1. The germline V gene sets CDR1 to SGHAT and CDR2 to FQNNGV. Germline trimming: 5 bases from V, 4 bases from J; junction bases outside gene matches: 11. This clonotype was counted between two and nine times. There is no known antigen for this receptor. Base qualities are missing; no much larger clone stands one base away. Peripheral blood CD8+ and CD4+ T cells from healthy donors, Susac syndrome patients and multiple sclerosis patients were profiled using high-throughput TCR beta sequencing. The Susac syndrome patients fulfilled recently defined diagnostic criteria for definite or probable disease. CD8+ TEMRA cells were enriched by FACS, while bulk CD8+ and CD4+ T cells were purified by magnetic negative isolation. Blood was collected in EDTA tubes and processed within 24 hours, with PBMCs isolated through density gradient centrifugation. PBMCs intended for TCR sequencing were cryopreserved in liquid nitrogen and thawed later in a water bath at 37 degrees C. A purity of at least 90% was achieved for sorted or isolated CD4+, CD8+ and CD8+ TEMRA cells.

The TCR originated in a human donor with Susac syndrome. The V and J genes are TRBV11-2 and TRBJ2-7, and 7 junctional nucleotides match TRBD1. The sequenced sample consisted of CD8+ T cells from PBMCs. At the DNA level, the sequence is TGTGCCAGCAGCCCAGGGGGACGGTATATGTACGAGCAGTACTTC. This translates into CASSPGGRYMYEQYF.